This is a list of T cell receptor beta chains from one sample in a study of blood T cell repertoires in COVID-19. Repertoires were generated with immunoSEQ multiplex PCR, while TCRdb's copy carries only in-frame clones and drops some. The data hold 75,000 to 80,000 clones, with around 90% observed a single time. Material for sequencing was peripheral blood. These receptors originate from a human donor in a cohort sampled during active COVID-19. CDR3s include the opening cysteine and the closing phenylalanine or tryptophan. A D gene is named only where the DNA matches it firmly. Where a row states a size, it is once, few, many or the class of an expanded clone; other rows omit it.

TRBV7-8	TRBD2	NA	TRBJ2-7	CASSLPGLAVEITNEQYF	TGTGCCAGCAGCTTACCGGGACTAGCGGTTGAGATTACTAACGAGCAGTACTTC
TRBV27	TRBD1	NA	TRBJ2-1	CASSLGQGAILFF	TGTGCCAGCAGTCTCGGACAGGGGGCGATTCTTTTCTTC
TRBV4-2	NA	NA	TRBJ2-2	CASSQDVRELFF	TGTGCCAGCAGCCAAGATGTCAGGGAGCTGTTTTTT
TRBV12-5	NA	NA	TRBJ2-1	CASGLGQVYNEQFF	TGTGCTAGTGGTTTGGGACAGGTCTACAATGAGCAGTTCTTC
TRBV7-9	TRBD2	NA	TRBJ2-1	CASSSGGSYNEQFF	TGTGCCAGCTCTAGCGGGGGCTCCTACAATGAGCAGTTCTTC
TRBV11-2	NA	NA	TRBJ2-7	CASSLKNRVEEQYF	TGTGCCAGCAGCTTAAAGAACAGGGTGGAGGAGCAGTACTTC
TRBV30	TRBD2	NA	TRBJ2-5	CAWSSRRGAKSGQYF	TGTGCCTGGAGTTCTCGGCGGGGGGCTAAAAGTGGCCAGTACTTC
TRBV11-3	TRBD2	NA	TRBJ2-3	CASSLESGRGTDTQYF	TGTGCCAGCAGCTTAGAAAGCGGGAGAGGCACAGATACGCAGTATTTT
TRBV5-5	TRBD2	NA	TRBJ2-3	CASSLAVGREIPDTQYF	TGTGCCAGCAGCTTGGCGGTCGGGCGGGAGATTCCCGATACGCAGTATTTT
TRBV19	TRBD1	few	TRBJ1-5	CASQRQGDYQPQHF	TGTGCCAGCCAGAGACAGGGGGACTATCAGCCCCAGCATTTT
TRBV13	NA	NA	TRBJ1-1	CASSLFQGEAFF	TGTGCCAGCAGCTTATTTCAGGGTGAAGCTTTCTTT
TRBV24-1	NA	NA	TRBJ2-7	CATSDSGTTEQYF	TGTGCCACCAGTGATTCCGGGACAACCGAGCAGTACTTC
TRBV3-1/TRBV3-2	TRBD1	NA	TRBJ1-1	CASSPAGGRSEAFF	TGTGCCAGCAGCCCTGCAGGGGGACGGTCTGAAGCTTTCTTT
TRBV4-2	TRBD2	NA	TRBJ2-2	CASSQDQRGGTGELFF	TGTGCCAGCAGCCAAGATCAGCGGGGGGGCACCGGGGAGCTGTTTTTT
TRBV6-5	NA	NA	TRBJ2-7	CVTLGAQLLYEQYF	TGTGTAACCCTGGGGGCGCAGCTCCTCTACGAGCAGTACTTC
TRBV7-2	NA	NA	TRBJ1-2	CASSGTGLYGYTF	TGTGCCAGCAGCGGAACCGGACTCTATGGCTACACCTTC
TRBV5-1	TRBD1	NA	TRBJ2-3	CATRGQGADTQYF	TGCGCTACGCGGGGACAGGGAGCAGATACGCAGTATTTT